What follows describes a single T cell receptor beta chain. Its antigen is unidentified. This record comes from a study of T cell responses to AZD1222 COVID-19 vaccine. Overall study results and limits: Variant regions that are unmutated are reportedly the target of nearly half of spike-specific TCRs.

The CDR3 totals 17 residues. Germline assignment: CDR1 SNHLY and CDR2 FYNNEI. Deletions cut 2 bases from V and 5 bases from J, with 21 bases between. Repertoires were generated with immunoSEQ multiplex PCR, while TCRdb's copy carries only in-frame clones and drops some. The repertoire holds 150,000 to 200,000 clones, with 85% to 90% as singletons. The TCR sequence derives from an adult in good health. The sequenced sample was peripheral blood, obtained on day 0 of MenACWY control vaccination. This chain connects TRBV2 to TRBJ2-5, with D maybe TRBD2 (6 bases). The CDR3 DNA reads TGTGCCAGCAGTGAATCGGTAGCGGCCGTCGGTGGGGAGACCCAGTACTTC. Its translation: CASSESVAAVGGETQYF.